The 14 T cell receptor beta chains presented below share a single source sample, sequenced in a study of tumor and adjacent non-tumor tissue in lung cancer. No cell sorting was done before RNA was extracted from the tissue. The normal lung tissue was taken more than 3 cm from the tumor edge. The library came from three nested PCR rounds adapted from ARM-PCR protocols. TCRdb reanalysed the multiplex PCR reads using MiXCR and keeps one entry per CDR3 protein. The profile shows approximately 53,000 distinct CDR3 sequences, around two thirds of them singletons. The sequenced sample was distant non-tumor lung tissue. These receptors were obtained from a woman aged 60 to 75 with non-small cell lung cancer.

About this clonotype itself: It is likely a read error, because the conserved phenylalanine at the end of the CDR3 is missing. The chain carries TRBV11-2 and TRBJ2-1, with D possibly matching TRBD2 (6 bases). From germline, CDR1 is SGHAT and CDR2 FQNNGV. Trimming took off 1 base at V and 8 bases at J, with 15 bases between the two ends. The CDR3 runs to 15 residues. Written as DNA, the CDR3 is TGTGCCAGCAGCTTAGCTAGTGGGGAGGCGGATGAGCAGTTCTTA. As protein: CASSLASGEADEQFL.

For this clonotype: One end of the junction fails to match germline, which may point to a read error. Written as DNA, the CDR3 is TGTGCTAGCAGGTTGGGCCCTACAGGGACCACCTACGATCAGTACTTC. Its translation is CASRLGPTGTTYDQYF. The chain links TRBV5-4 to TRBJ2-7; tentatively, D is TRBD1 (6 bases). The CDR3 loop spans 16 amino acids. Germline V gives CDR1 SGHNT, CDR2 YYREEE (reference sequence).

The chain uses TRBV5-5 and TRBJ2-1; a weak D match, TRBD2 (7 bases). Trimming pared 3 bases from V and 12 bases from J, leaving 22 bases between. Germline CDR1 SGHKS, CDR2 YYEKEE (reference sequence). The CDR3 sequence is 15 residues long. The CDR3 region has the DNA TGTGCCAGCAGCTACCGGGAGACTGGAAGGGGGGGGCAGTTCTTC. Amino acid sequence: CASSYRETGRGGQFF.

This chain joins TRBV28 and TRBJ2-2; TRBD2 aligns across 8 bases. CDR3 length: 16 residues. V lost 2 bases and J lost 7; bases outside the gene matches: 9. CDR1 is MDHEN and CDR2 is SYDVKM in the germline V gene. This CDR3 reads CASSLNQRGYIGELFF. The CDR3, as DNA: TGTGCCAGCAGTTTAAATCAGCGGGGGTACATCGGGGAGCTGTTTTTT.

The V call is TRBV29-1, the J call TRBJ2-7; D is ambiguous. The CDR3 sequence is 12 residues long. V was clipped by 2 bases and J by 2 bases, with 7 bases between them. Germline V lookup: CDR1 SQVTM, CDR2 ANQGSEA. Here the CDR3 DNA reads TGCAGCGTTGAAAACGGTACCTACGAGCAGTACTTC. Residues: CSVENGTYEQYF.

This clonotype was observed a handful of times. It may be a read error: a sequence one base away is much more abundant. The chain employs TRBV10-3 and TRBJ1-5; D not resolved. The germline gives CDR1 ENHRY, CDR2 SYGVKD. The CDR3 has 13 residues. Here the CDR3 DNA reads TGTGCCACCAGTTGGACGGAGGGACAGCCCCAGCATTTT. This translates into CATSWTEGQPQHF.

Worth noting for this clonotype: The junction shows a germline mismatch at one end, possibly a read error. The chain uses TRBV5-6 and TRBJ2-1, with 10 bases lining up with TRBD2. CDR3 size: 18 residues. Per germline, CDR1 SGHDT and CDR2 YYEEEE. Here the CDR3 DNA reads TGTGCCAGCAGGGGACGGACTAGCGGTCTTGGGGGAGGCAATGAACAGTTCTTC. It specifies CASRGRTSGLGGGNEQFF.

The J gene is TRBJ2-2, the V gene TRBV5-1; D perhaps matches TRBD1 (6 bases). The CDR3 is 14 amino acids. The germline V gene encodes CDR1 SGHRS and CDR2 YFSETQ. Trimming pared 6 bases from V and 3 bases from J, leaving 12 bases between. The CDR3 coding sequence is TGCGCCAGCAAGTGCACAGGGTACACCGGGGAGCTGTTTTTT. It specifies CASKCTGYTGELFF.

This clonotype was picked up one time. This chain links TRBV4-1 with TRBJ2-1; D might be TRBD2 (7 bases). This CDR3 has 15 amino acids. With 9 bases removed from V and 7 bases from J, the gap between germline ends came to 22 bases. CDR1 is MGHRA, CDR2 YSYEKL, per germline. CDR3 DNA: TGCGCCAGTCCCGAGAGGGGGGGCCTGGTAAATGAGCAGTTCTTC. Its translation is CASPERGGLVNEQFF.

This clonotype appeared many times. The chain uses TRBV6-1 and TRBJ1-6; D is ambiguous. Trimming removed 2 bases from V and 7 bases from J, with 9 bases in between. Per germline, CDR1 MNHNS and CDR2 SASEGT. This CDR3 is 14 amino acids long. CDR3 bases: TGTGCCAGCAGTGAACTTATGGGAAATTCACCCCTCCACTTT. Its protein product is CASSELMGNSPLHF.

This clonotype showed up many times. CDR3 region: CASSLGGQGFYSPLHF. The CDR3 DNA reads TGTGCCAGCAGTTTAGGGGGACAGGGTTTTTATTCACCCCTCCACTTT. V and J are TRBV28 and TRBJ1-6; TRBD1 agrees at 9 bases. The V and J ends lost 2 bases and 8 bases, in that order; junction bases with no gene match: 7. This CDR3 contains 16 residues. Germline V gene lookup returns CDR1 MDHEN and CDR2 SYDVKM.

As to this clonotype: Germline and junction disagree at one end, which may indicate a read error. The chain recombines TRBV4-3 with TRBJ1-1; weak D call: TRBD1 (5 bases). CDR1 is LGHNA, CDR2 YSLEER, per germline. The CDR3 is made up of 16 amino acids. CDR3 nucleotides: TGCGCCAGCAGCCTAGGGGCGGCGGGGGAGGACACTGCAGCTTTCTTT. Its translation: CASSLGAAGEDTAAFF.

As regards this clonotype: The junction departs from the called germline gene at one end, perhaps through a read error. This chain joins TRBV6-1 and TRBJ1-1; D uncertain. The CDR3 has 14 residues. The germline CDR1 and CDR2 sequences are MNHNS and SASEGT. CDR3 loop: CASSYESPNTEAFF. DNA of the CDR3: TGTGCAAGCAGCTACGAAAGCCCGAACACTGAAGCTTTCTTT.

This clonotype was found a few times. The rearrangement uses TRBV28 and TRBJ1-1; D not resolved. V gave up 6 bases and J gave up 4 bases, with 21 bases separating them. Germline loops: CDR1 MDHEN, CDR2 SYDVKM. This CDR3 is 16 amino acids long. The CDR3 protein is CASRAGGLEAGTEAFF. The CDR3, as DNA: TGTGCCAGCAGAGCCGGTGGGCTCGAGGCAGGCACTGAAGCTTTCTTT.